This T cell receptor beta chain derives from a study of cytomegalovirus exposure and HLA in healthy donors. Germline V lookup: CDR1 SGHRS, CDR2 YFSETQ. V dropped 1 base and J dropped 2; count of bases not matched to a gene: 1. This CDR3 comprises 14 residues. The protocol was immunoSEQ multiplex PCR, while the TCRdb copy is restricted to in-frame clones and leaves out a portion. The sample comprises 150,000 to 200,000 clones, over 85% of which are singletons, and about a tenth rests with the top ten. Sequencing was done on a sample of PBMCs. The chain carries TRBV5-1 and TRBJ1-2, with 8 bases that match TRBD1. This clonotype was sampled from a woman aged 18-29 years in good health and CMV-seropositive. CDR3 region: CASSLTGGNYGYTF. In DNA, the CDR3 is TGCGCCAGCAGCTTGACAGGGGGGAACTATGGCTACACCTTC. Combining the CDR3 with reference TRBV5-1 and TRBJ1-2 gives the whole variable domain KAGVTQTPRYLIKTRGQQVTLSCSPISGHRSVSWYQQTPGQGLQFLFEYFSETQRNKGNFPGRFSGRQFSNSRSEMNVSTLELGDSALYLCASSLTGGNYGYTFGSGTRLTVV.